These 10 T cell receptor beta chains came from one sample sequenced in a study of cytomegalovirus exposure and HLA in healthy donors. Clones were read by immunoSEQ multiplex PCR, and TCRdb kept only the in-frame ones, dropping some. The table has some 140,000 clones, around nine tenths seen once; the top ten hold around 20%. Input material: PBMCs. The receptors were gathered from a man aged 18 to 30 in good health and CMV-seropositive.

The chain carries TRBV9 and TRBJ1-2; a weak D match, TRBD1 (5 bases). The ends were cut back, 5 bases at V and 2 bases at J, with 13 bases in the middle. Germline V gene sequence: CDR1 SGDLS, CDR2 YYNGEE. This CDR3 is built from 14 residues. The CDR3: CASRGRGSNYGYTF. CDR3 nucleotide sequence: TGTGCCAGCAGGGGCCGGGGGTCCAACTATGGCTACACCTTC.

This chain links TRBV6-5 with TRBJ2-4; 7 nucleotides match TRBD1. After removal of 5 bases from V and 4 bases from J, the junction contained 8 bases not matched to a gene. Germline CDR1 reads MNHEY; CDR2 reads SVGAGI. CDR3 length: 15 amino acids. The CDR3 nucleotides read TGTGCCAGCAGTAGCCTGGACAGGAGAAAAAACATTCAGTACTTC. Translating it yields CASSSLDRRKNIQYF.

The rearrangement joins TRBV30 to TRBJ2-3; unclear D gene. V was cut by 1 base and J by 4 bases, with 15 bases left in between. The germline V gene encodes CDR1 GTSNPN and CDR2 SVGIG (reference sequence). This CDR3 contains 15 residues. CDR3 nucleotide sequence: TGTGCCTGGAGTGGAGGCCTCAAGAGCGCAGATACGCAGTATTTT. It codes for CAWSGGLKSADTQYF.

The chain uses TRBV7-3 and TRBJ2-1; the match to TRBD2 covers 12 bases. The CDR3 covers 15 residues. Losses at the gene ends were 5 bases for V and 6 bases for J; bases not matched to a gene: 5. Germline V CDR1 and CDR2: SGHTA, FQGTGA. CDR3 loop: CASSLAGGAPNEQFF. CDR3 nucleotides: TGTGCCAGCAGCCTAGCGGGAGGGGCCCCCAATGAGCAGTTCTTC. The full variable domain, rest sourced from reference TRBV7-3 and TRBJ2-1, is GAGVSQTPSNKVTEKGKYVELRCDPISGHTALYWYRQSLGQGPEFLIYFQGTGAADDSGLPNDRFFAVRPEGSVSTLKIQRTERGDSAVYLCASSLAGGAPNEQFFGPGTRLTVL.

The CDR3 DNA sequence: TGTGCCAGCAGCCCGGCTGGGGCACCGAACACCGGGGAGCTGTTTTTT. This sequence encodes CASSPAGAPNTGELFF. The genes are TRBV7-2 and TRBJ2-2, with D perhaps matching TRBD1 (5 bases). This CDR3 is built from 16 residues. Trimming cost V 5 bases and J 0 bases, with 13 bases left between them. Germline V CDR1 and CDR2: SGHTA, FQGNSA. Complete variable domain (other parts from reference TRBV7-2 and TRBJ2-2): GAGVSQSPSNKVTEKGKDVELRCDPISGHTALYWYRQSLGQGLEFLIYFQGNSAPDKSGLPSDRFSAERTGGSVSTLTIQRTQQEDSAVYLCASSPAGAPNTGELFFGEGSRLTVL.

The chain has TRBV7-2 and TRBJ2-7; 11 nucleotides align to TRBD2. V lost 3 bases and J lost 6; bases outside the gene matches: 4. The CDR3 is 14 residues long. CDR1 is SGHTA and CDR2 is FQGNSA in the germline V gene. CDR3 in DNA: TGTGCCAGCAGCTTGCTAGCGGGAGGAGGCGAGCAGTACTTC. This translates into CASSLLAGGGEQYF.

This chain uses TRBV18 with TRBJ2-1, with 9 bases identical to TRBD2. The germline V gene encodes CDR1 KGHSH and CDR2 LQKENI. The trim removed 1 base at V and 5 bases at J, leaving 12 bases unmatched. The CDR3 is 18 amino acids. The CDR3 coding sequence is TGTGCCAGCTCACCACTGCTAGCGGGACCTAGGGTGCACAATGAGCAGTTCTTC. Its translation is CASSPLLAGPRVHNEQFF.

The table lists this clone with a few counts. This chain joins TRBV11-2 and TRBJ2-7; 8 nucleotides line up with TRBD2. The J segment lost 3 bases and the V segment lost 3 bases, leaving 4 bases of the junction unmatched. The germline CDR1 and CDR2 sequences are SGHAT and FQNNGV. The CDR3 sequence is 14 residues long. The CDR3 DNA follows: TGTGCCAGCAGCTTGACTAGCGCCAACTACGAGCAGTACTTC. Amino acid sequence: CASSLTSANYEQYF.

V is TRBV29-1 and J is TRBJ2-2, with 7 nucleotides matching TRBD2. Unmatched junction bases numbered 7, after V lost 1 base and J lost 2 bases. There are 16 residues in the CDR3. Germline V gives CDR1 SQVTM, CDR2 ANQGSEA. The CDR3: CSVEGVAGDNTGELFF. For the CDR3, the DNA is TGCAGCGTTGAAGGTGTGGCGGGAGATAACACCGGGGAGCTGTTTTTT.

The chain couples TRBV4-3 to TRBJ1-4; 9 bases map to TRBD1. The length of the CDR3 is 15 residues. The germline V gene has CDR1 LGHNA and CDR2 YSLEER. V trimming: 1 base; J trimming: 5 bases; junction bases outside the gene matches: 2. The DNA for the CDR3 is TGCGCCAGCAGCCAAGCGGACAGGGGAAATGAAAAACTGTTTTTT. Amino acid sequence: CASSQADRGNEKLFF.